This TCR beta chain was found in a study of cytomegalovirus exposure and HLA in healthy donors. Study-wide context: Some 85 million unique TCRs, all from HLA-typed donors, were included in an early release of the data.

The PCR made use of 60 Vbeta and 13 Jbeta primers. Clones were read by immunoSEQ multiplex PCR, and TCRdb kept only the in-frame ones, dropping some. The data contain over 100,000 clones, roughly 80% of them singletons. The V gene end was trimmed by 7 bases and the J gene end by 10 bases; junction bases not matched to a gene: 10. The CDR3 contains 13 residues. Germline V gene data show CDR1 as SEHNR and CDR2 as FQNEAQ (reference sequence). Study-wide results and caveats: There were several of the most significant clusters that appeared linked to common viral pathogens in a later analysis.

Worth noting for this clone: Its cognate antigen is unknown.

This sequence was found in a woman in her thirties or forties in good health and CMV-seronegative. The chain is built from TRBV7-9 and TRBJ2-1; 7 bases agree with TRBD1. The sample comprised PBMCs. CDR3 residues: CASTDRAVGEQFF. The CDR3 DNA is TGTGCCAGCACCGACAGGGCGGTAGGGGAGCAGTTCTTC.